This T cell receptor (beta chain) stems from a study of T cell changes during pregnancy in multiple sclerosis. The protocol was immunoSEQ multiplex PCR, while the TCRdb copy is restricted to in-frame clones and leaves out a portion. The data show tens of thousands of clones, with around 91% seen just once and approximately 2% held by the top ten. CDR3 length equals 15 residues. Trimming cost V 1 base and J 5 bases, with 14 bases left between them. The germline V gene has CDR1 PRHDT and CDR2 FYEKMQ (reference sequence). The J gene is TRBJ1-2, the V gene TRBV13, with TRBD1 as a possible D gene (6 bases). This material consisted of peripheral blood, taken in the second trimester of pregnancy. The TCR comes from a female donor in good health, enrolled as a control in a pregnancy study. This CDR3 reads CASSLVDSSLYGYTF. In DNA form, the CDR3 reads TGTGCCAGCAGCTTAGTGGACAGCAGCCTATATGGCTACACCTTC. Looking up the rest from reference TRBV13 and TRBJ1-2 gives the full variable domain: AAGVIQSPRHLIKEKRETATLKCYPIPRHDTVYWYQQGPGQDPQFLISFYEKMQSDKGSIPDRFSAQQFSDYHSELNMSSLELGDSALYFCASSLVDSSLYGYTFGSGTRLTVV.